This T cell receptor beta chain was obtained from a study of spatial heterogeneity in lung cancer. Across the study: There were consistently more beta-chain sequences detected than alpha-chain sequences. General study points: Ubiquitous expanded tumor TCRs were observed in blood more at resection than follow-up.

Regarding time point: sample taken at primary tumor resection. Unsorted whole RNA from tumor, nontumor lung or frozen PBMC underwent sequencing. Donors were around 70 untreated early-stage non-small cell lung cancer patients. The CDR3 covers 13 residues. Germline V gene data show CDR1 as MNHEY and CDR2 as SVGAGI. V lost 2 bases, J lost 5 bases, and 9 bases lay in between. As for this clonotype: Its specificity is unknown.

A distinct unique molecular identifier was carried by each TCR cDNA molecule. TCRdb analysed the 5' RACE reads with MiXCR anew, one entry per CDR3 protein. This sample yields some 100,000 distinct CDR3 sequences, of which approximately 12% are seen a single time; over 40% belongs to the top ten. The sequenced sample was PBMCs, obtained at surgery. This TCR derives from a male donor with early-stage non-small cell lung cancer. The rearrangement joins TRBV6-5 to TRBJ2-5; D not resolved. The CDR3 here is CASSYPERETQYF. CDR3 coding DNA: TGTGCCAGCAGTTACCCCGAACGGGAGACCCAGTACTTC.